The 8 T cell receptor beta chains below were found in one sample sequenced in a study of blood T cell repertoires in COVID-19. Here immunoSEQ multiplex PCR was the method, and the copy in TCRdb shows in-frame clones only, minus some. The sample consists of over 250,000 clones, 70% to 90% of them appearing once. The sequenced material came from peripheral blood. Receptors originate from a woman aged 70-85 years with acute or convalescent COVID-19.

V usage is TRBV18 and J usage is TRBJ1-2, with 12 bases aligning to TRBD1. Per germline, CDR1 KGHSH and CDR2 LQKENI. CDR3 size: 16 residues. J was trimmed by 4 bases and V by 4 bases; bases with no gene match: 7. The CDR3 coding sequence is TGTGCCAGCTCACGGGGACAGGGGGCTACGAGCTATGGCTACACCTTC. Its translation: CASSRGQGATSYGYTF.

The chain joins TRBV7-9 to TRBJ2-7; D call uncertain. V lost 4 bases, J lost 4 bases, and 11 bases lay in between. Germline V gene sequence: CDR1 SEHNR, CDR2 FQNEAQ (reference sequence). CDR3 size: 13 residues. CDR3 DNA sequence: TGTGCCAGCAGCTCGGTTGCGAGTTACGAGCAGTACTTC. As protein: CASSSVASYEQYF. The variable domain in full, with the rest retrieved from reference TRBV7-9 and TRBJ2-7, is DTGVSQNPRHKITKRGQNVTFRCDPISEHNRLYWYRQTLGQGPEFLTYFQNEAQLEKSRLLSDRFSAERPKGSFSTLEIQRTEQGDSAMYLCASSSVASYEQYFGPGTRLTVT.

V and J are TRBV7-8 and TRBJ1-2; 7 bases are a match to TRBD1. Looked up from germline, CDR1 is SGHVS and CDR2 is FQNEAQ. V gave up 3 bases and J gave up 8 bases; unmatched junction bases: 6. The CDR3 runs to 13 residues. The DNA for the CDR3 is TGTGCCAGCAGCTTCGAGGGGGCGAGGGGCTACACCTTC. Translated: CASSFEGARGYTF.

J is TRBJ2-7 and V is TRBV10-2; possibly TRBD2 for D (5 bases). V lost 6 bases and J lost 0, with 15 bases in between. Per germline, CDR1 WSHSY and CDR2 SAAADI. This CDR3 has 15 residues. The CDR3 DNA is TGCGCCAGCAGGTTAGATAGAGGGAGCTCCTACGAGCAGTACTTC. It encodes CASRLDRGSSYEQYF.

The CDR3 spells CASSQGGDRENEKLFF. CDR3 bases: TGTGCCAGCAGCCAAGGGGGGGACAGAGAGAATGAAAAACTGTTTTTT. This rearrangement joins TRBV4-2 to TRBJ1-4; 7 nucleotides agree with TRBD1. Germline lookup yields CDR1 LGHNA and CDR2 YNFKEQ. V lost 1 base, J lost 5 bases, and 7 bases stayed unmatched. This CDR3 is 16 amino acids long.

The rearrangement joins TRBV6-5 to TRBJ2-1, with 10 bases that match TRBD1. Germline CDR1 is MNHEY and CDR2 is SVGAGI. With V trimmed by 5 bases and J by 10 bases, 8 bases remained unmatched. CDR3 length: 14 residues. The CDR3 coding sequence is TGTGCCAGCAGTCAACAGACAGGGGGCCTAGAGCAGTTCTTC. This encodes CASSQQTGGLEQFF.

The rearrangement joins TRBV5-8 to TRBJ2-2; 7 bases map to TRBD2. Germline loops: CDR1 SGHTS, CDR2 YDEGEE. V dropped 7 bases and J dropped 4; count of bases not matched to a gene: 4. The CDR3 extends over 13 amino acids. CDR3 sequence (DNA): TGTGCCAGCTTCGGCGGGGGCACCGGGGAGCTGTTTTTT. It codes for CASFGGGTGELFF. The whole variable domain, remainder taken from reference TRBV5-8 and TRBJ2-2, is EAGVTQSPTHLIKTRGQQATLRCSPISGHTSVYWYQQALGLGLQFLLWYDEGEERNRGNFPPRFSGRQFPNYSSELNVNALELEDSALYLCASFGGGTGELFFGEGSRLTVL.

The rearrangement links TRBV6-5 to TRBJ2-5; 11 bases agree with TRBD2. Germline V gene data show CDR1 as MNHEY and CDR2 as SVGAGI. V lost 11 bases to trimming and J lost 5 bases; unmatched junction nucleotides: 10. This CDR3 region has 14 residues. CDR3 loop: CAGRPSGGRETQYF. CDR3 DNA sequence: TGTGCCGGTCGCCCTAGCGGGGGGCGCGAGACCCAGTACTTC.